The 16 T cell receptor beta chains below were found in one sample sequenced in a study of cytomegalovirus exposure and HLA in healthy donors. The primer mix had 60 Vbeta and 13 Jbeta primers. The data were produced by immunoSEQ multiplex PCR, yet TCRdb's version contains in-frame clones alone and is incomplete. This table holds about 160,000 clones. Sample: PBMCs. The receptors shown here come from a man aged 30 to 45 in good health and CMV-seronegative.

The gene calls are TRBV27 and TRBJ1-2, with 7 bases identical to TRBD1. CDR1 is MNHEY and CDR2 is SMNVEV in the germline V gene (reference sequence). V was clipped by 2 bases and J by 8 bases; unmatched bases: 5. This CDR3 spans 13 amino acids. CDR3 nucleotides: TGTGCCAGCAGTTTAACAGGGGCGGCGGGCTACACCTTC. Encoded protein: CASSLTGAAGYTF.

The chain joins TRBV18 to TRBJ2-7; the match to TRBD1 covers 7 bases. With V trimmed by 6 bases and J by 4 bases, 6 bases remained unmatched. The CDR3 consists of 13 residues. CDR1 KGHSH and CDR2 LQKENI come from the germline V gene. CDR3 DNA: TGTGCCAGCTCTAGGGACAGAAGGTACGAGCAGTACTTC. This codes for CASSRDRRYEQYF.

The chain uses TRBV19 and TRBJ1-5; TRBD1 agrees at 8 bases. There are 19 residues in the CDR3. Germline lookup yields CDR1 LNHDA and CDR2 SQIVND (reference sequence). With 3 bases clipped from V and 0 bases from J, the junction kept 13 bases outside the gene matches. In DNA form, the CDR3 reads TGTGCCAGTAGTATTTACGGGGGACAGGCGATTTATAGCAATCAGCCCCAGCATTTT. This encodes CASSIYGGQAIYSNQPQHF.

J is TRBJ1-2 and V is TRBV14; D possibly corresponds to TRBD1 (6 bases). Germline CDR1 and CDR2: SGHDN and FVKESK. CDR3 size: 14 residues. The V gene lost 4 bases and the J gene lost 2 bases, with 11 bases spanning the gap. The CDR3 loop reads CASSPGEKNYGYTF. Written as DNA, the CDR3 is TGTGCCAGCAGCCCAGGGGAAAAAAACTATGGCTACACCTTC.

The chain is built from TRBV30 and TRBJ1-4; 7 bases align to TRBD1. CDR3 length: 13 amino acids. V was pared by 1 base and J by 11 bases, with 7 bases of the junction left unmatched. Germline V gene lookup returns CDR1 GTSNPN and CDR2 SVGIG (reference sequence). The CDR3 DNA follows: TGTGCCTGGAGTGCCAATACAGGGGTCAAACTGTTTTTT. Its protein is CAWSANTGVKLFF. Complete variable domain (other parts from reference TRBV30 and TRBJ1-4): SQTIHQWPATLVQPVGSPLSLECTVEGTSNPNLYWYRQAAGRGLQLLFYSVGIGQISSEVPQNLSASRPQDRQFILSSKKLLLSDSGFYLCAWSANTGVKLFFGSGTQLSVL.

V is TRBV11-2 and J is TRBJ2-5; tentatively, D is TRBD2 (6 bases). This CDR3 has 15 amino acids. Germline V gene sequence: CDR1 SGHAT, CDR2 FQNNGV. Trimming removed 2 bases at V and 5 bases at J, with 15 bases between. CDR3 nucleotides: TGTGCCAGCAGCTTATCCGCGGGATATTGGGAGACCCAGTACTTC. Amino acid sequence: CASSLSAGYWETQYF.

V is TRBV7-9 and J is TRBJ2-5, with D unresolved. Judging by the DNA end, TRBJ2-7 fits better; the J call may be wrong. This CDR3 region has 13 residues. CDR1 and CDR2 (germline): SEHNR, FQNEAQ (reference sequence). The CDR3 region has the DNA TGTGCCAGCAGAGCCTCTCCGTCCTACGAGCAGTACTTC. It translates to CASRASPSYEQYF.

The genes are TRBV19 and TRBJ2-1, with TRBD2 matching 11 bases. The germline gives CDR1 LNHDA, CDR2 SQIVND (reference sequence). The CDR3 length is 16 residues. The V and J ends lost 5 bases and 3 bases, in that order; junction bases with no gene match: 6. Here the CDR3 DNA reads TGTGCCAGTAGTTTACTAGCGGGAGATTTCTACAATGAGCAGTTCTTC. It specifies CASSLLAGDFYNEQFF.

This rearrangement joins TRBV19 to TRBJ1-2; D not resolved. CDR1 and CDR2 from the germline V gene are LNHDA and SQIVND (reference sequence). The CDR3 loop spans 13 amino acids. V lost 7 bases, J lost 2 bases, and 11 bases lay in between. DNA of the CDR3: TGTGCCAGTACCAGGCGACAAAACTATGGCTACACCTTC. As protein: CASTRRQNYGYTF.

The CDR3 DNA is TGTGCCAGTAGCCCGTGGGGGGGGCGAAGGAATGAAAAACTGTTTTTT. Amino acid sequence: CASSPWGGRRNEKLFF. This chain links TRBV19 with TRBJ1-4; TRBD1 is a possible D gene (6 bases). This CDR3 has 16 amino acids. Germline lookup yields CDR1 LNHDA and CDR2 SQIVND (reference sequence). Trimming shortened V by 6 bases and J by 5 bases, and 19 bases separated the two germline ends.

The genes are TRBV10-3 and TRBJ2-5; 7 bases are a match to TRBD2. Per the germline V gene, CDR1 is ENHRY and CDR2 is SYGVKD. The CDR3 loop spans 18 amino acids. Trimming at V came to 6 bases and at J to 0 bases, leaving 16 bases not matched to a gene. The CDR3 bases are TGTGCCATCAGATATCAGGGCATGTGGGAGGGTGACCAAGAGACCCAGTACTTC. Translation: CAIRYQGMWEGDQETQYF.

V and J are TRBV14 and TRBJ2-4, with a tentative D call TRBD2 (5 bases). Trimming pared 0 bases from V and 3 bases from J, leaving 12 bases between. CDR3 length: 16 amino acids. Germline V gene lookup returns CDR1 SGHDN and CDR2 FVKESK. In DNA, the CDR3 is TGTGCCAGCAGCCAAGATGCGGGTCTCGGCAAAAACATTCAGTACTTC. Translating it yields CASSQDAGLGKNIQYF. Based on the CDR3 plus reference TRBV14 and TRBJ2-4, the full variable domain is EAGVTQFPSHSVIEKGQTVTLRCDPISGHDNLYWYRRVMGKEIKFLLHFVKESKQDESGMPNNRFLAERTGGTYSTLKVQPAELEDSGVYFCASSQDAGLGKNIQYFGAGTRLSVL.

V gene TRBV9 combines with J gene TRBJ1-1, with 8 bases matching TRBD1. CDR1 and CDR2 (germline): SGDLS, YYNGEE. CDR3 length: 12 residues. Germline trimming cut 4 bases from V and 8 bases from J; bases unmatched to any gene: 4. As DNA, the CDR3 is TGTGCCAGCAGCACCTGGACAGGGGAAGCTTTCTTT. It yields the protein CASSTWTGEAFF.

This chain uses TRBV6-1 with TRBJ1-3, with D unclear. V shed 4 bases and J shed 6 bases, with 10 bases lying between them. CDR1 and CDR2 from the germline V gene are MNHNS and SASEGT. There are 13 residues in the CDR3. The CDR3 is CASSVSGINTIYF. The CDR3 DNA reads as TGTGCCAGCAGTGTCAGCGGGATAAACACCATATATTTT.

The chain employs TRBV4-1 and TRBJ2-3, with a possible D match to TRBD2 (7 bases). Trimming stripped 1 base from V and 8 bases from J, with 19 bases between. The CDR3 has 16 residues. Germline V lookup: CDR1 MGHRA, CDR2 YSYEKL. DNA for the CDR3: TGCGCCAGCAGCCAAGTCGGGGGCGGGAGAGGTCGTACGCAGTATTTT. As protein: CASSQVGGGRGRTQYF.

This chain links TRBV7-2 with TRBJ1-3; no clear D. The CDR3 spans 14 residues. Germline V gene data show CDR1 as SGHTA and CDR2 as FQGNSA. The ends were cut back, 1 base at V and 0 bases at J, with 4 bases in the middle. In DNA form, the CDR3 reads TGTGCCAGCAGCTTAGAGAGCTCTGGAAACACCATATATTTT. It specifies CASSLESSGNTIYF.